This T cell receptor (beta chain) was found in a study of regulatory T cells in long-lasting Graves disease. To note about this clonotype: Its antigen remains unidentified.

iRepertoire HTBI primers and Arm-PCR of CDR3 regions built TCR beta libraries. TCRdb itself ran the multiplex PCR reads through MiXCR, one entry per CDR3 protein. In the table there are just over 600,000 distinct CDR3 sequences, approximately 15% of which are singletons. Time point defined: newly diagnosed GD, antithyroid drugs for less than 3 months. Construction of the TCR library relied on RNA isolated from PBMCs. Into tubes containing EDTA, approximately 8.5 milliliters of peripheral blood were drawn. The ends lost 4 bases at V and 7 bases at J; junction bases unmatched: 5. The CDR3 is made up of 14 amino acids. Germline-derived CDR1 and CDR2 are MGHRA and YSYEKL. The study's findings and limits: Preferential use of TRBV28, TRBJ1-2 and TRBJ2-5 was seen in persistent disease.

These data also formed part of another study, on T cells in Graves' hyperthyroidism and ophthalmopathy. As that report states: Most expanded thyroid clonotypes above 0.001 recurred in blood. Ophthalmopathy onset followed model prediction by a median around 6.6 months.

The sequence was obtained from a woman aged 25 to 39 with Graves disease. The chain joins TRBV4-1 to TRBJ2-1, with 9 bases aligning to TRBD1. The input for sequencing was peripheral blood mononuclear cells (PBMCs), taken at new diagnosis, from a patient treated with antithyroid drugs. The CDR3 nucleotides are TGCGCCAGCAGCCCGAGGGACAGGGTGAATGAGCAGTTCTTC. Its protein product is CASSPRDRVNEQFF.